The present T cell receptor beta chain was sequenced within a study of T cells after yellow fever vaccination. General observations from the study: Reappearance after the booster was seen for most primary-vaccination clones, at more than 95% CD4 and 80% to 90% CD8.

TCRdb processed the 5' RACE reads anew with MiXCR; each CDR3 protein has one entry. In the table there are about 47,000 distinct CDR3 sequences, 7.4% of which are singletons. The CDR3 has 15 amino acids. Deletions cut 2 bases from V and 4 bases from J, with 12 bases between. Per germline, CDR1 ENHRY and CDR2 SYGVKD. This clonotype was recorded at least ten times. The antigen remains unidentified. The rearrangement joins TRBV10-3 to TRBJ2-1; TRBD2 might be the D (5 bases). The origin of this receptor is a man between 18 and 35 years old who received the YFV17D yellow fever vaccine. The sequences come from CD8+ T cells sorted from PBMCs, collected around 15 days after the first yellow fever vaccination. This chain's CDR3 is CAISEAQSGYNEQFF. CDR3 sequence (DNA): TGTGCCATCAGTGAGGCTCAATCGGGATACAATGAGCAGTTCTTC.